These 12 T cell receptor beta chains were all obtained from the same sample, sequenced in a study of early T cells in non-severe SARS-CoV-2 infection. MiXCR was run by TCRdb on the 5' RACE reads, yielding one entry per CDR3 protein. The table has some 97,000 distinct CDR3 sequences, roughly 9.6% seen once. The sequences come from whole blood, collected at baseline. Receptors were obtained from an adult who was a healthcare worker with PCR-confirmed SARS-CoV-2 infection or an uninfected control (not recorded which).

The chain is built from TRBV6-6 and TRBJ2-3; no clear D. Trimming shortened V by 3 bases and J by 5 bases, and 21 bases separated the two germline ends. Germline CDR1 is MNHNY and CDR2 is SVGAGI (reference sequence). The CDR3 is 17 amino acids. CDR3 DNA sequence: TGTGCCAGCAGTTATTCTTTAATTGGAGACCGTGGAGATACGCAGTATTTT. Translated: CASSYSLIGDRGDTQYF.

This clonotype was counted a few times. V gene TRBV29-1 combines with J gene TRBJ1-1, with 7 bases lining up with TRBD1. Germline CDR1 SQVTM, CDR2 ANQGSEA. The V and J ends lost 6 bases and 4 bases, in that order; junction bases with no gene match: 8. The CDR3 is made up of 13 amino acids. This CDR3 is CSVDRVGGTEAFF. The CDR3 nucleotides are TGCAGCGTCGACAGGGTCGGAGGCACTGAAGCTTTCTTT. Together with reference TRBV29-1 and TRBJ1-1, the CDR3 gives the full variable domain: SAVISQKPSRDICQRGTSLTIQCQVDSQVTMMFWYRQQPGQSLTLIATANQGSEATYESGFVIDKFPISRPNLTFSTLTVSNMSPEDSSIYLCSVDRVGGTEAFFGQGTRLTVV.

This clonotype came up a few times. The chain is built from TRBV6-2 or TRBV6-3 and TRBJ2-3; 7 bases agree with TRBD1. The V segment lost 2 bases and the J segment 4 bases; nucleotides outside the gene matches: 6. Germline CDR1 MNHEY, CDR2 SVGEGT. The CDR3 is 15 amino acids. The CDR3 sequence: CASSYPGGFADTQYF. The CDR3 DNA follows: TGTGCCAGCAGTTACCCAGGGGGATTTGCAGATACGCAGTATTTT.

The chain couples TRBV5-6 to TRBJ2-3; perhaps TRBD2 as D (5 bases). CDR3 length: 15 residues. Germline CDR1 is SGHDT and CDR2 is YYEEEE. V was clipped by 3 bases and J by 0 bases, with 11 bases between them. CDR3: CASSSSGWSTDTQYF. The CDR3 region has the DNA TGTGCCAGCAGCTCCTCGGGGTGGAGCACAGATACGCAGTATTTT.

This clonotype was seen many times. The chain recombines TRBV7-8 with TRBJ2-2; 14 bases match TRBD2. J lost 4 bases, V lost 4 bases, and 5 bases had no gene match. CDR3 length equals 17 residues. Per the germline V gene, CDR1 is SGHVS and CDR2 is FQNEAQ. CDR3 bases: TGTGCCAGCAGCTCAGGACTAGCGGGGGGTGTCACCGGGGAGCTGTTTTTT. Translated: CASSSGLAGGVTGELFF.

The chain has TRBV10-3 and TRBJ2-2, with D perhaps matching TRBD1 (6 bases). Looked up from germline, CDR1 is ENHRY and CDR2 is SYGVKD. V shed 8 bases and J shed 2 bases, with 12 bases lying between them. The CDR3 is made up of 14 amino acids. In DNA, the CDR3 is TGTGCCATCGGGACACTAAGTAACACCGGGGAGCTGTTTTTT. This translates into CAIGTLSNTGELFF.

J is TRBJ2-7 and V is TRBV6-1, with a weak D call TRBD1 (6 bases). Germline CDR1 and CDR2: MNHNS and SASEGT. The CDR3 sequence is 13 residues long. V shed 5 bases and J shed 2 bases, with 10 bases lying between them. For the CDR3, the DNA is TGTGCCAGCAGTCGGGACACCGCCTACGAGCAGTACTTC. Amino acid sequence: CASSRDTAYEQYF.

Remarks on this clonotype: A single base separates this from a much larger clone, so it may be a read error. The V call is TRBV9, the J call TRBJ1-2; 10 nucleotides align to TRBD1. Germline-derived CDR1 and CDR2 are SGDLS and YYNGEE. This CDR3 region has 14 residues. The CDR3 loop reads CTSSPRTGGFGYTF. CDR3 sequence (DNA): TGTACCAGCAGCCCGCGGACAGGGGGATTTGGCTACACCTTC.

This clonotype was observed many times. The V gene is TRBV30, the J gene TRBJ1-5; D is undetermined. V lost 1 base to trimming and J lost 0 bases, with 1 base between them. Looked up from germline, CDR1 is GTSNPN and CDR2 is SVGIG (reference sequence). CDR3 length: 12 residues. This CDR3 is CAWSDSNQPQHF. The CDR3 region has the DNA TGTGCCTGGAGTGATAGCAATCAGCCCCAGCATTTT.

The table lists this clonotype with a few counts. The chain employs TRBV7-3 and TRBJ1-1, with 7 bases lining up with TRBD1. Germline assignment: CDR1 SGHTA and CDR2 FQGTGA. The V gene end was trimmed by 5 bases and the J gene end by 12 bases; junction bases not matched to a gene: 15. The CDR3 is made up of 14 amino acids. CDR3 in amino acids: CASSPTHTQGGPFF. CDR3 DNA sequence: TGTGCCAGCAGCCCGACCCATACTCAGGGGGGCCCTTTCTTT.

There are many counts of this clonotype. The rearrangement links TRBV30 to TRBJ2-3, with D possibly TRBD2 on 7 matching bases. Germline CDR1 and CDR2: GTSNPN and SVGIG (reference sequence). V was clipped by 0 bases and J by 8 bases, with 15 bases between them. This CDR3 is built from 14 residues. In DNA form, the CDR3 reads TGTGCCTGGAGTGTACTTGGGGGAGGGGGTACGCAGTATTTT. This gives the protein CAWSVLGGGGTQYF.

This clonotype was observed a few times. The chain couples TRBV10-1 to TRBJ1-5; D is undetermined. CDR1 is WNHNN, CDR2 SYGVQD, per germline (reference sequence). V lost 2 bases to trimming and J lost 7 bases, with 9 bases between them. The CDR3 runs to 13 residues. The CDR3 DNA is TGCGCCAGCAGTGAGCGGGTTGGGCAGCCCCAGCATTTT. Its protein product is CASSERVGQPQHF.